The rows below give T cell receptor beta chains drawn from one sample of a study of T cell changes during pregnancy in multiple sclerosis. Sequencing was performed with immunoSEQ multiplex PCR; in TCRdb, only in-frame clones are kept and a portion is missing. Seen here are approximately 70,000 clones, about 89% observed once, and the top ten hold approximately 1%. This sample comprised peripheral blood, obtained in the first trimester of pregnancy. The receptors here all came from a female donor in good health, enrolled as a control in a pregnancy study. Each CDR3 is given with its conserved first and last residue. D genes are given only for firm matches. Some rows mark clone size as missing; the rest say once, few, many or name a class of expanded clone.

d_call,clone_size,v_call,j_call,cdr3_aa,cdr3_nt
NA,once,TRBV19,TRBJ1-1,CASSIGGNTEAFF,TGTGCCAGTAGTATCGGGGGGAACACTGAAGCTTTCTTT
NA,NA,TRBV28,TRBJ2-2,CASSPLRENTGELFF,TGTGCCAGCAGTCCCCTCAGGGAAAACACCGGGGAGCTGTTTTTT
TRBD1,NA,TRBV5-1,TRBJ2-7,CASSAGTGNYEQYF,TGCGCCAGCAGCGCCGGGACAGGGAACTACGAGCAGTACTTC
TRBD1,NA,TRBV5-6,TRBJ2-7,CASSAPGQGASSSTYEQYF,TGTGCCAGCAGCGCCCCGGGACAGGGGGCTTCGAGTTCTACCTACGAGCAGTACTTC
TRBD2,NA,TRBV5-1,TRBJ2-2,CASSLVAGGPPGELFF,TGCGCCAGCAGCTTGGTGGCGGGAGGGCCCCCCGGGGAGCTGTTTTTT
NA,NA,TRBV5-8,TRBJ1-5,CASYTGEVMRPQHF,TGTGCCAGCTACACCGGAGAGGTTATGCGGCCCCAGCATTTT
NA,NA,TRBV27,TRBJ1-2,CASSFLQGNYGYTF,TGTGCCAGCAGTTTCTTACAGGGAAACTATGGCTACACCTTC
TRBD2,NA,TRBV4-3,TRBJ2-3,CASSQRLAAMVGDTQYF,TGCGCCAGCAGCCAGCGACTAGCGGCAATGGTGGGAGATACGCAGTATTTT
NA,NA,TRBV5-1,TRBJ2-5,CASSLGSVQETQYF,TGCGCCAGCAGCTTGGGATCGGTCCAAGAGACCCAGTACTTC
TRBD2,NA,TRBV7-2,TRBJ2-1,CASSLGGAGGRWGEQFF,TGTGCCAGCAGCTTAGGTGGTGCGGGGGGGCGTTGGGGTGAGCAGTTCTTC
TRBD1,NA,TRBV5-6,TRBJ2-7,CASSRDRSYEQYF,TGTGCCAGCAGCCGGGACAGATCCTACGAGCAGTACTTC
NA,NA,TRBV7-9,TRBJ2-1,CASRPPPGLTYNEQFF,TGTGCCAGCAGGCCCCCCCCGGGGTTGACCTACAATGAGCAGTTCTTC
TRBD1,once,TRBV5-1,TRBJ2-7,CASSIWTGGTYEQYF,TGCGCCAGCAGCATATGGACAGGGGGTACGTACGAGCAGTACTTC
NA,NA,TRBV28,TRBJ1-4,CASSPSDEKLFF,TGTGCCAGCAGTCCATCGGATGAAAAACTGTTTTTT
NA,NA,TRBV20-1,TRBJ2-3,CSAVPRDTQYF,TGCAGTGCTGTTCCCAGAGATACGCAGTATTTT
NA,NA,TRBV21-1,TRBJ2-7,CASRQGFPYEQYF,TGTGCCAGCAGACAGGGTTTCCCCTACGAGCAGTACTTC
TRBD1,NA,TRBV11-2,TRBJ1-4,CASSSQTGENEKLFF,TGTGCCAGCAGCTCACAGACAGGGGAGAATGAAAAACTGTTTTTT
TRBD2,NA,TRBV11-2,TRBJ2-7,CASSLAHPTSGRNEQYF,TGTGCCAGCAGCTTAGCCCACCCAACTAGCGGGAGGAACGAGCAGTACTTC
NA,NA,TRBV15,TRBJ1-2,CATSYTRTAAYHGYTF,TGTGCCACCAGCTATACACGGACAGCGGCATACCATGGCTACACCTTC